Below, 27 T cell receptor beta chains from the same sample are listed, as sequenced in a study of T cell responses to AZD1222 COVID-19 vaccine. Sequenced by immunoSEQ multiplex PCR; TCRdb stores in-frame clones only, minus some. This table has more than 140,000 clones, about 91% appearing once. The sample in question was peripheral blood, obtained on day 0 of AZD1222 vaccination. The receptor source for this set is an adult in good health.

This rearrangement joins TRBV27 to TRBJ1-2, with D unclear. Germline loops: CDR1 MNHEY, CDR2 SMNVEV (reference sequence). The CDR3 is made up of 13 amino acids. V lost 3 bases to trimming and J lost 1 base, with 6 bases between them. CDR3 in amino acids: CASSFDGNYGYTF. The CDR3 DNA sequence: TGTGCCAGCAGTTTTGACGGTAACTATGGCTACACCTTC.

The rearrangement uses TRBV5-1 and TRBJ2-5; 8 positions match TRBD2. Unmatched junction bases numbered 10, after V lost 1 base and J lost 5 bases. CDR3 length: 16 residues. Germline V CDR1 and CDR2: SGHRS, YFSETQ. The CDR3 spells CASSLLGSGAMETQYF. DNA for the CDR3: TGCGCCAGCAGCTTGTTGGGTAGCGGGGCTATGGAGACCCAGTACTTC.

The V gene is TRBV9, the J gene TRBJ2-1; perhaps TRBD2 as D (6 bases). The CDR3 is 16 amino acids. Trimming shortened V by 2 bases and J by 6 bases, and 18 bases separated the two germline ends. Germline V lookup: CDR1 SGDLS, CDR2 YYNGEE. The CDR3 DNA follows: TGTGCCAGCAGCGTTTATCCGGCGGGGAAGTCCAATGAGCAGTTCTTC. It encodes CASSVYPAGKSNEQFF. Full variable domain (remainder filled in from reference TRBV9 and TRBJ2-1): DSGVTQTPKHLITATGQRVTLRCSPRSGDLSVYWYQQSLDQGLQFLIQYYNGEERAKGNILERFSAQQFPDLHSELNLSSLELGDSALYFCASSVYPAGKSNEQFFGPGTRLTVL.

The rearrangement uses TRBV5-1 and TRBJ2-2; 11 bases line up with TRBD2. The CDR3 runs 15 residues. Looked up from germline, CDR1 is SGHRS and CDR2 is YFSETQ. V shed 4 bases and J 4 bases; nucleotides not matched to a gene: 3. The DNA of the CDR3 is TGCGCCAGCAGCCTTAGCGGGAGGGCCACCGGGGAGCTGTTTTTT. Translated, it gives CASSLSGRATGELFF.

The rearrangement links TRBV4-3 to TRBJ2-6; D unresolved. Trimming removed 0 bases at V and 0 bases at J, with 12 bases between. The germline V gene has CDR1 LGHNA and CDR2 YSLEER. The CDR3 runs to 18 residues. CDR3 in DNA: TGCGCCAGCAGCCAAGATGTCGAGCTGGGCTCTGGGGCCAACGTCCTGACTTTC. Protein: CASSQDVELGSGANVLTF.

This chain links TRBV4-2 with TRBJ1-5; 8 bases agree with TRBD1. CDR1 is LGHNA, CDR2 YNFKEQ, per germline. Germline trimming cut 4 bases from V and 4 bases from J; bases unmatched to any gene: 3. The CDR3 spans 14 residues. The CDR3 DNA reads TGTGCCAGCAGCCCGGGACAGGAAAATCAGCCCCAGCATTTT. As protein: CASSPGQENQPQHF.

This clone was counted a few times. V usage is TRBV11-3 and J usage is TRBJ2-2; 7 nucleotides line up with TRBD1. J gave up 2 bases and V 2 bases, and 8 bases lay outside the gene matches. The CDR3 loop spans 17 amino acids. Looked up from germline, CDR1 is SGHNT and CDR2 is YENEEA. Here the CDR3 DNA reads TGTGCCAGCAGCTTACCCCGAACAGGGGTTAACACCGGGGAGCTGTTTTTT. It translates to CASSLPRTGVNTGELFF.

The V and J genes are TRBV27 and TRBJ2-7; D ambiguous. Trimming shortened V by 3 bases and J by 1 base, and 1 base separated the two germline ends. Germline lookup yields CDR1 MNHEY and CDR2 SMNVEV (reference sequence). The CDR3 runs to 11 residues. As DNA, the CDR3 is TGTGCCAGCAGTTTTTCCTACGAGCAGTACTTC. The encoded protein is CASSFSYEQYF.

The rearrangement joins TRBV4-1 to TRBJ2-5; 10 bases agree with TRBD1. The CDR3 is 17 amino acids. CDR1 is MGHRA and CDR2 is YSYEKL in the germline V gene. V trimming: 2 bases; J trimming: 4 bases; junction bases outside the gene matches: 10. The CDR3 bases are TGCGCCAGCAGCCAAAGAGGGACAGGGGTTCGAGGAGAGACCCAGTACTTC. This translates into CASSQRGTGVRGETQYF.

The chain joins TRBV7-8 to TRBJ2-1; no definite D call. The V end was cut by 5 bases, the J end by 3 bases, with 8 bases between. Germline values: CDR1 SGHVS, CDR2 FQNEAQ. This CDR3 has 13 residues. The CDR3 is CASSPPGYNEQFF. The CDR3 DNA is TGTGCCAGCAGCCCACCGGGCTACAATGAGCAGTTCTTC.

CDR3 in DNA: TGTGCCAGCAGCTTTTCAGGGACTAGCGGAGTTTCTGAGCAGTTCTTC. Its translation: CASSFSGTSGVSEQFF. V gene TRBV11-3 combines with J gene TRBJ2-1, with 11 bases fitting TRBD2. The CDR3 runs 16 residues. Germline loops: CDR1 SGHNT, CDR2 YENEEA. Trimming at V came to 3 bases and at J to 9 bases, leaving 10 bases not matched to a gene.

The V and J genes are TRBV9 and TRBJ1-4; D is perhaps TRBD1 (5 bases). This CDR3 comprises 13 residues. Germline V gene sequence: CDR1 SGDLS, CDR2 YYNGEE. V was cut by 7 bases and J by 6 bases, with 13 bases left in between. DNA of the CDR3: TGTGCCAGCCGAGGGGCCGGGGATGAAAAACTGTTTTTT. Protein: CASRGAGDEKLFF.

This rearrangement joins TRBV28 to TRBJ1-2, with D unclear. V shed 3 bases and J shed 8 bases, with 10 bases lying between them. Germline V gives CDR1 MDHEN, CDR2 SYDVKM. This CDR3 contains 12 residues. For the CDR3, the DNA is TGTGCCAGCAGTTTCCTACTCAGGGGCTACACCTTC. Its translation is CASSFLLRGYTF.

This sequence joins TRBV19 and TRBJ2-7; 11 nucleotides match TRBD2. Germline values: CDR1 LNHDA, CDR2 SQIVND (reference sequence). CDR3 length: 15 residues. V gave up 11 bases and J gave up 4 bases; unmatched junction bases: 13. CDR3 residues: CASQPTGTSGYEQYF. In nucleotides, the CDR3 is TGTGCCTCCCAACCAACCGGGACTAGCGGATACGAGCAGTACTTC.

This clone appeared a single time. Here the CDR3 DNA reads TGTGCCAGCAGTGATGTTGTACCTAGTTCACCCCTCCACTTT. It yields the protein CASSDVVPSSPLHF. The chain has TRBV2 and TRBJ1-6; D is ambiguous. The CDR3 covers 14 residues. V was pared by 3 bases and J by 9 bases, with 12 bases between. CDR1 and CDR2 from the germline V gene are SNHLY and FYNNEI. The variable domain in full, completed from reference TRBV2 and TRBJ1-6, reads EPEVTQTPSHQVTQMGQEVILRCVPISNHLYFYWYRQILGQKVEFLVSFYNNEISEKSEIFDDQFSVERPDGSNFTLKIRSTKLEDSAMYFCASSDVVPSSPLHFGNGTRLTVT.

The chain has TRBV5-4 and TRBJ1-4; D gene unclear. Trimming removed 4 bases from V and 2 bases from J, with 6 bases in between. Germline V gives CDR1 SGHNT, CDR2 YYREEE (reference sequence). This CDR3 has 13 residues. The CDR3 is CASSTNTNEKLFF. CDR3 in DNA: TGTGCCAGCAGCACGAACACTAATGAAAAACTGTTTTTT.

The chain recombines TRBV6-5 with TRBJ2-7; TRBD1 agrees at 9 bases. This CDR3 comprises 13 residues. CDR1 and CDR2 (germline): MNHEY, SVGAGI. J lost 6 bases, V lost 0 bases, and 0 bases had no gene match. The CDR3 reads CASSYSGQGEQYF. The CDR3, as DNA: TGTGCCAGCAGTTACTCGGGACAGGGCGAGCAGTACTTC.

This sequence joins TRBV7-2 and TRBJ1-2; unclear D gene. The CDR3 totals 13 residues. The germline V gene has CDR1 SGHTA and CDR2 FQGNSA. Trimming removed 5 bases at V and 4 bases at J, with 11 bases between. CDR3 amino acids: CASSTDGGYGYTF. In DNA form, the CDR3 reads TGTGCCAGCAGCACGGACGGCGGCTATGGCTACACCTTC.

The rearrangement uses TRBV11-3 and TRBJ2-7; possibly TRBD2 for D (6 bases). The germline V gene encodes CDR1 SGHNT and CDR2 YENEEA. The V gene lost 1 base and the J gene lost 3 bases, with 7 bases spanning the gap. This CDR3 contains 13 residues. CDR3 amino acids: CASSLGGDYEQYF. CDR3 nucleotides: TGTGCCAGCAGCTTAGGGGGGGACTACGAGCAGTACTTC.

The rearrangement uses TRBV19 and TRBJ2-7; 10 nucleotides line up with TRBD2. In germline, CDR1 is LNHDA, CDR2 SQIVND (reference sequence). This CDR3 region has 16 residues. Losses at the gene ends were 4 bases for V and 3 bases for J; bases not matched to a gene: 9. The chain's CDR3 is CASSTWTSGAFYEQYF. In nucleotides, the CDR3 is TGTGCCAGTAGTACCTGGACTAGCGGTGCCTTCTACGAGCAGTACTTC. Combining the CDR3 with reference TRBV19 and TRBJ2-7 gives the whole variable domain DGGITQSPKYLFRKEGQNVTLSCEQNLNHDAMYWYRQDPGQGLRLIYYSQIVNDFQKGDIAEGYSVSREKKESFPLTVTSAQKNPTAFYLCASSTWTSGAFYEQYFGPGTRLTVT.

V and J are TRBV7-2 and TRBJ2-4; D is unclear. Germline CDR1 SGHTA, CDR2 FQGNSA. CDR3 size: 13 residues. Trimming stripped 0 bases from V and 2 bases from J, with 2 bases between. Written as DNA, the CDR3 is TGTGCCAGCAGCTTAGCGTCCAAAAACATTCAGTACTTC. This gives the protein CASSLASKNIQYF.

The chain is built from TRBV9 and TRBJ2-3, with 8 bases lining up with TRBD2. The CDR3 covers 16 residues. With V trimmed by 1 base and J by 2 bases, 6 bases remained unmatched. Looked up from germline, CDR1 is SGDLS and CDR2 is YYNGEE. CDR3 bases: TGTGCCAGCAGCGTATCCGGACTAGCCCCCACAGATACGCAGTATTTT. Amino acids: CASSVSGLAPTDTQYF.

The sample holds one count of this clone. V gene TRBV15 combines with J gene TRBJ2-7; the D gene is possibly TRBD1 (5 bases). This CDR3 is built from 14 residues. CDR1 LNHNV and CDR2 YYDKDF come from the germline V gene (reference sequence). Trimming shortened V by 0 bases and J by 7 bases, and 13 bases separated the two germline ends. The CDR3 DNA reads as TGTGCCACCAGCAGAGATCCTGGGGCCGGGGAGCAGTACTTC. This gives the protein CATSRDPGAGEQYF.

The rearrangement joins TRBV4-3 to TRBJ1-2; D ambiguous. The CDR3 loop spans 15 amino acids. From germline, CDR1 is LGHNA and CDR2 YSLEER. Deletions cut 0 bases from V and 1 base from J, with 9 bases between. Here the CDR3 reads CASSQDFRRNYGYTF. The CDR3 DNA is TGCGCCAGCAGCCAAGATTTCAGACGTAACTATGGCTACACCTTC.

The chain joins TRBV19 to TRBJ1-3, with no clear D. Germline lookup yields CDR1 LNHDA and CDR2 SQIVND (reference sequence). Trimming removed 5 bases from V and 8 bases from J, with 19 bases in between. The CDR3 is 15 residues long. This CDR3 reads CASSESGRRIDTIYF. The CDR3 DNA sequence: TGTGCCAGTAGTGAAAGCGGGCGCCGGATAGACACCATATATTTT.

The gene calls are TRBV6-1 and TRBJ1-1; TRBD1 aligns across 8 bases. V was clipped by 4 bases and J by 1 base; unmatched bases: 5. Germline-derived CDR1 and CDR2 are MNHNS and SASEGT. The CDR3 extends over 15 amino acids. CDR3 protein: CASSGAGQGNTEAFF. The CDR3 coding sequence is TGTGCCAGCAGTGGAGCTGGACAGGGGAACACTGAAGCTTTCTTT.

The chain is built from TRBV6-2 or TRBV6-3 and TRBJ2-7; tentatively, D is TRBD2 (5 bases). The CDR3 runs to 14 residues. Germline V gene lookup returns CDR1 MNHEY and CDR2 SVGEGT. Trimming took 2 bases from V and 6 from J, leaving 14 bases between them. CDR3 sequence: CASSYPLPGSEQYF. The CDR3 DNA follows: TGTGCCAGCAGTTACCCCCTCCCGGGATCCGAGCAGTACTTC.